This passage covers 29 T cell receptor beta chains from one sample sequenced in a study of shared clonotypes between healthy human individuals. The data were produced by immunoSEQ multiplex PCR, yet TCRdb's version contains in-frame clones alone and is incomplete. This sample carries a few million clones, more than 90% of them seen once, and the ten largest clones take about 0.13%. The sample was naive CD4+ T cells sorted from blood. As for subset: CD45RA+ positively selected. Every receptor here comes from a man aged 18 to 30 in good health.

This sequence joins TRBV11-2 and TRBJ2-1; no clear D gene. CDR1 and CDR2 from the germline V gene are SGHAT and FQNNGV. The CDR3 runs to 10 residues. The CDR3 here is CEPAEEEQFF. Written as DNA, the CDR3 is TGTGAACCAGCAGAGGAAGAGCAGTTCTTC.

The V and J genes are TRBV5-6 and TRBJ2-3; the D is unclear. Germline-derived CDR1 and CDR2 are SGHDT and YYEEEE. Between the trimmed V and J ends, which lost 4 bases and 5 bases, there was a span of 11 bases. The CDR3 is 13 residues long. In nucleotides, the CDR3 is TGTGCCAGCAGCAAGGGCCGGGTAGATACGCAGTATTTT. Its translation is CASSKGRVDTQYF.

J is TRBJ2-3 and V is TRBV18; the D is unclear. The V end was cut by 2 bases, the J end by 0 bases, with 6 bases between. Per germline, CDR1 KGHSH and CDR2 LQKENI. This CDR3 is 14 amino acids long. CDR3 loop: CASSPGISTDTQYF. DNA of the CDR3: TGTGCCAGCTCACCAGGGATTAGCACAGATACGCAGTATTTT.

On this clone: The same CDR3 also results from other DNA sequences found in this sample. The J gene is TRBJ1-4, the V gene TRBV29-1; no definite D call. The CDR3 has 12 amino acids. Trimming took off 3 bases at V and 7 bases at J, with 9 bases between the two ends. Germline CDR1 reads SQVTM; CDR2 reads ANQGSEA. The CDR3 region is CSVEALGEKLFF. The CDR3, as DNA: TGCAGCGTTGAGGCTTTGGGTGAAAAACTGTTTTTT.

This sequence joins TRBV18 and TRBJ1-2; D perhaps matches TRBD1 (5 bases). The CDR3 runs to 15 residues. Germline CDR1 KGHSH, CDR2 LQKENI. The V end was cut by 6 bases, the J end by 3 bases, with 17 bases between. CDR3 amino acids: CASSHNRGPDYGYTF. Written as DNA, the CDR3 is TGTGCCAGCTCCCACAACCGGGGCCCCGACTATGGCTACACCTTC.

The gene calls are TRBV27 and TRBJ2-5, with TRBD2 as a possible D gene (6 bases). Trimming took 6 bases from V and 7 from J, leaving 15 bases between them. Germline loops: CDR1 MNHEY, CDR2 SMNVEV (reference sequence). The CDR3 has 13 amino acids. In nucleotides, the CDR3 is TGTGCCAGCAGGGGAGGAAGCCTGGGGACCCAGTACTTC. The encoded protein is CASRGGSLGTQYF.

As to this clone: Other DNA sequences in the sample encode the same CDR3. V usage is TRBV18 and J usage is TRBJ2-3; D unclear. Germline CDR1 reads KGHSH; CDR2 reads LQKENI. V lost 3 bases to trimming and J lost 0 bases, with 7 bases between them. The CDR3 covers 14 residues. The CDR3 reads CASSPPSSTDTQYF. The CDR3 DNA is TGTGCCAGCTCACCCCCGTCGAGCACAGATACGCAGTATTTT.

CDR3 loop: CASSGLAGSTDTQYF. The DNA of the CDR3 is TGCGCCAGCAGTGGACTAGCGGGGAGCACAGATACGCAGTATTTT. This rearrangement joins TRBV10-1 to TRBJ2-3, with 11 bases that match TRBD2. The trim removed 4 bases at V and 0 bases at J, leaving 0 bases unmatched. The V gene's germline CDR1 is WNHNN and CDR2 SYGVQD (reference sequence). The CDR3 covers 15 residues.

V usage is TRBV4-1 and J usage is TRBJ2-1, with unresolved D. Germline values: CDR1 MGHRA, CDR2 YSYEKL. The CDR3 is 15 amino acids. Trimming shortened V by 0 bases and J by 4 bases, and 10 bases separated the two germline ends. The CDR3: CASSQDGVAYNEQFF. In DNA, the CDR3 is TGCGCCAGCAGCCAAGATGGTGTAGCTTACAATGAGCAGTTCTTC.

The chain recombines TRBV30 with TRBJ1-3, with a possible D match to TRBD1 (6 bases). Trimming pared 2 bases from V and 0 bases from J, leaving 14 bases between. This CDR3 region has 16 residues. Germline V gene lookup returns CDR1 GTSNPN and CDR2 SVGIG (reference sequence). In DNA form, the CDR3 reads TGTGCCTGGAGTTGGGACACTCTCACCTCTGGAAACACCATATATTTT. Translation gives CAWSWDTLTSGNTIYF.

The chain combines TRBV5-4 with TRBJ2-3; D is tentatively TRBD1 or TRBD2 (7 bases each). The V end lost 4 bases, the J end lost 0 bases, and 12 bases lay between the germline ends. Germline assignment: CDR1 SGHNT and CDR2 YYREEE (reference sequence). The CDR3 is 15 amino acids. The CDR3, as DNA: TGTGCCAGCAGCCGGGGGGACAGAAGCACAGATACGCAGTATTTT. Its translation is CASSRGDRSTDTQYF. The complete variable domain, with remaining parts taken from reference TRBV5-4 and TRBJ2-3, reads ETGVTQSPTHLIKTRGQQVTLRCSSQSGHNTVSWYQQALGQGPQFIFQYYREEENGRGNFPPRFSGLQFPNYSSELNVNALELDDSALYLCASSRGDRSTDTQYFGPGTRLTVL.

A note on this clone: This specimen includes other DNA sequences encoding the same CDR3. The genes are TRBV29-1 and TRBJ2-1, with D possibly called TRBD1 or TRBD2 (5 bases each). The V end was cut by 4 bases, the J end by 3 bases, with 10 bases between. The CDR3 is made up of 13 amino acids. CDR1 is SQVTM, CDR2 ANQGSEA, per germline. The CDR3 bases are TGCAGCGTTGTGGGACGGTTCTACAATGAGCAGTTCTTC. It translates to CSVVGRFYNEQFF.

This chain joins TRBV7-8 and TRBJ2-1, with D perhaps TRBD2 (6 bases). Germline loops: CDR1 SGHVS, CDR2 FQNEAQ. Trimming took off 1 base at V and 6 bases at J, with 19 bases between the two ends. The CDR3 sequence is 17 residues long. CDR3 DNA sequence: TGTGCCAGCAGCTTAGTCCTATGGGGCTCGGGGGTCAATGAGCAGTTCTTC. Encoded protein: CASSLVLWGSGVNEQFF.

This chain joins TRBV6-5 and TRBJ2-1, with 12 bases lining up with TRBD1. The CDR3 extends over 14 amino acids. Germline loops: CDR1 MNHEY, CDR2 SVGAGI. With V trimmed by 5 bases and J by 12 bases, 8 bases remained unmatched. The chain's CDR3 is CASSTGTGGVRQFF. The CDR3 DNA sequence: TGTGCCAGCAGTACCGGGACAGGGGGCGTAAGGCAGTTCTTC.

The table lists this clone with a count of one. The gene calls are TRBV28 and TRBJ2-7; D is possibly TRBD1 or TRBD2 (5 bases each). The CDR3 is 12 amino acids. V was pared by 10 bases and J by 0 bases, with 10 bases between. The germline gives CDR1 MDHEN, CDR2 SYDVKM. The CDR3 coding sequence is TGTGCCACCCGGGGCATCTCCTACGAGCAGTACTTC. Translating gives CATRGISYEQYF.

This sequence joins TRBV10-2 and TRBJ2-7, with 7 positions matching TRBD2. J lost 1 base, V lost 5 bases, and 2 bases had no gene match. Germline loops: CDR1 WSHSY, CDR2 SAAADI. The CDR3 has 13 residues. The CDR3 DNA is TGCGCCAGCAGTCGGACTAGTTCCTACGAGCAGTACTTC. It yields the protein CASSRTSSYEQYF.

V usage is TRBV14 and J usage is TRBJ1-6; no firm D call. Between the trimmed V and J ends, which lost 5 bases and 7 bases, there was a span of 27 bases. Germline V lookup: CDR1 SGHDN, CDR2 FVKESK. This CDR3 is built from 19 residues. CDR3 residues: CASSSKSPRLSAQNSPLHF. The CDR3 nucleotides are TGTGCCAGCAGCTCAAAGTCTCCTAGGTTATCTGCCCAAAATTCACCCCTCCACTTT.

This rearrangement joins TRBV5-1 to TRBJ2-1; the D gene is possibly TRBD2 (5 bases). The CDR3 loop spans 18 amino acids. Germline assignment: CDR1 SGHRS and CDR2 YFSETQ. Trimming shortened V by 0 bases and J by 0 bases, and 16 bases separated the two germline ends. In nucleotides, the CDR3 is TGCGCCAGCAGCTTGGCGTTGGAGCGGACGACCTCCTACAATGAGCAGTTCTTC. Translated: CASSLALERTTSYNEQFF.

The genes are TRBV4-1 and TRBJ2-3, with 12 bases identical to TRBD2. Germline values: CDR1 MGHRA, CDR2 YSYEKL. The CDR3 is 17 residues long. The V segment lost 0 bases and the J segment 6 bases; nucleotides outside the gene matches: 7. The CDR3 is CASSQDVDLAGGDTQYF. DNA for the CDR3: TGCGCCAGCAGCCAAGATGTCGACCTAGCGGGGGGGGATACGCAGTATTTT.

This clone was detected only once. The chain's CDR3 is CASSYSIGEVAYEQYF. The CDR3 region has the DNA TGTGCCAGCAGTTACTCGATTGGGGAGGTGGCCTACGAGCAGTACTTC. V is TRBV6-5 and J is TRBJ2-7; TRBD2 is a possible D gene (6 bases). Germline CDR1 is MNHEY and CDR2 is SVGAGI. V gave up 0 bases and J gave up 2 bases, with 14 bases separating them. There are 16 residues in the CDR3.

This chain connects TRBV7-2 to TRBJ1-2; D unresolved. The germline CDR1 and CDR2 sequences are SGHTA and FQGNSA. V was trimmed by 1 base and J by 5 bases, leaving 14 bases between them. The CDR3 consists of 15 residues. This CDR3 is CASSLVSEGTYGYTF. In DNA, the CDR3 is TGTGCCAGCAGCTTAGTAAGCGAGGGCACGTATGGCTACACCTTC.

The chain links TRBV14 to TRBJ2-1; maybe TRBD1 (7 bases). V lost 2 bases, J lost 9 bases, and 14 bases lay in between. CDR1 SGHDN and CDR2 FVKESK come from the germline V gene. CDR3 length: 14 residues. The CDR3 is CASSQWRGQGEQFF. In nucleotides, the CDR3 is TGTGCCAGCAGCCAATGGAGGGGGCAGGGTGAGCAGTTCTTC.

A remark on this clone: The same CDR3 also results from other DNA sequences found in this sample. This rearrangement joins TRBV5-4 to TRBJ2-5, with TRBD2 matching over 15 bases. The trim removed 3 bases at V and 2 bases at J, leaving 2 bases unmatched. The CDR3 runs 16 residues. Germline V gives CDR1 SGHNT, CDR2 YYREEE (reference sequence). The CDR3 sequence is CASSWGLAGGQETQYF. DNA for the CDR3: TGTGCCAGCAGCTGGGGACTAGCGGGGGGACAAGAGACCCAGTACTTC.

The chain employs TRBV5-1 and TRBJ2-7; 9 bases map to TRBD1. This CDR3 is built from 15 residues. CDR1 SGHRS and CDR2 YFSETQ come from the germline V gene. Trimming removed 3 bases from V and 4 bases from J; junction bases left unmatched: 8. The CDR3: CASSSPDRGLYEQYF. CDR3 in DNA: TGCGCCAGCAGCTCCCCGGACAGGGGTTTGTACGAGCAGTACTTC.

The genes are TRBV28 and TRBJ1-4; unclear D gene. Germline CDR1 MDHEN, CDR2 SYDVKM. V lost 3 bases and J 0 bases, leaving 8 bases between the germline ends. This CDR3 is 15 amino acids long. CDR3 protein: CASSLDLTTNEKLFF. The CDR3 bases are TGTGCCAGCAGTTTGGACCTTACAACTAATGAAAAACTGTTTTTT.

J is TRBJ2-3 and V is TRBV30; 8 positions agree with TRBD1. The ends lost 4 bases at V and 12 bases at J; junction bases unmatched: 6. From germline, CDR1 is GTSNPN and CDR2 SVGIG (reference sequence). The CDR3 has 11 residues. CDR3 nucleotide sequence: TGTGCCTGGACGACAGGGGTGGCACAGTATTTT. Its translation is CAWTTGVAQYF.

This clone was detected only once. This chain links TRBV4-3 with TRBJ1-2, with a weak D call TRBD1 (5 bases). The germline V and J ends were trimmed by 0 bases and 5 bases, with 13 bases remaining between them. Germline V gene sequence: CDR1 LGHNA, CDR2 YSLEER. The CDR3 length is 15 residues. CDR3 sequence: CASSQDAGLGYGYTF. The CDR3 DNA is TGCGCCAGCAGCCAAGATGCGGGACTAGGTTATGGCTACACCTTC.

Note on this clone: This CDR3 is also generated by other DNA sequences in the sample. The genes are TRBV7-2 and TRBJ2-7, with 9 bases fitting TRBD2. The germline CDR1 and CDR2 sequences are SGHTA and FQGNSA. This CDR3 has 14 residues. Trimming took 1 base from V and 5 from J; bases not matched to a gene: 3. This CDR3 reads CASSLGLAGDEQYF. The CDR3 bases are TGTGCCAGCAGCTTAGGGTTAGCGGGAGACGAGCAGTACTTC.

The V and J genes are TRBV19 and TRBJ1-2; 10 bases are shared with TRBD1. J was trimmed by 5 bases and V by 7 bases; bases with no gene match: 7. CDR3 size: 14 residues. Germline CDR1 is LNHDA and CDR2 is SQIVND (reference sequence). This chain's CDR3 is CASTPRDRGYGYTF. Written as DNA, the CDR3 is TGTGCCAGTACCCCCCGGGACAGGGGATATGGCTACACCTTC.